These T cell receptor beta chains were read from a single sample in a study of human T cells and chemical hapten exposure. From the RACE reads, TCRdb called clonotypes with MiXCR, one entry per CDR3 protein. The table shows over 300,000 distinct CDR3 sequences, with more than 4.5% occurring only once. Source: whole blood, taken in connection with sensitization to the hapten diphenylcyclopropenone (DPC). The receptors originated from a woman aged 50 to 65 with alopecia areata. Some clones in this sample may be carry-over from other donors' samples. Both conserved end residues are part of each CDR3. A D gene is named only where the DNA matches it firmly. Expanded clones are given a class, and other clones once, few, many or no size at all.

clone_size	v_call	j_call	d_call	cdr3_aa	cdr3_nt
many	TRBV20-1	TRBJ2-7	TRBD1	CSAVGAGQGFHEQYF	TGCAGTGCTGTAGGAGCAGGACAGGGATTCCACGAGCAGTACTTC
few	TRBV2	TRBJ2-5	-	CASSGTSGANQETQYF	TGTGCCAGCAGTGGGACGAGCGGTGCAAACCAAGAGACCCAGTACTTC
few	TRBV20-1	TRBJ2-3	TRBD2	CSARATSGIADTQYF	TGCAGTGCTAGAGCGACTAGCGGGATAGCAGATACGCAGTATTTT
few	TRBV12-5	TRBJ1-1	-	CASGLAKGVNTEAFF	TGTGCTAGTGGTTTGGCGAAGGGGGTGAACACTGAAGCTTTCTTT
few	TRBV12-3/TRBV12-4	TRBJ1-5	-	CASSLTGGRYSNQPQHF	TGTGCCAGCAGTTTAACAGGAGGGAGGTATAGCAATCAGCCCCAGCATTTT
many	TRBV4-1	TRBJ1-3	-	CASSQDPARGNTIYF	TGCGCCAGCAGCCAAGACCCGGCGAGGGGAAACACCATATATTTT
few	TRBV2	TRBJ1-2	-	CASSEKSYGYTF	TGTGCCAGCAGTGAAAAGTCTTATGGCTACACCTTC
few	TRBV5-6	TRBJ2-1	-	CASSSSGMRGNEQFF	TGTGCCAGCAGCTCCTCCGGGATGCGGGGCAATGAGCAGTTCTTC
-	TRBV28	TRBJ1-2	-	CASRGSRRPDYGYTF	TGTGCCAGCAGGGGCTCCAGGAGGCCTGACTATGGCTACACCTTC
-	TRBV6-6	TRBJ2-3	-	CASSYGSSASTDTQYF	TGTGCCAGCAGTTACGGGTCCTCAGCAAGCACAGATACGCAGTATTTT
many	TRBV12-3/TRBV12-4	TRBJ1-3	-	CASSLIEGNTIYF	TGTGCCAGCAGTTTAATCGAGGGAAACACCATATATTTT
many	TRBV12-3/TRBV12-4	TRBJ2-2	TRBD1	CASSFTRDSANTGELFF	TGTGCCAGCAGTTTTACAAGGGACAGTGCGAACACCGGGGAGCTGTTTTTT
-	TRBV28	TRBJ2-7	-	CASSFRRGSYEQYF	TGTGCCAGCAGTTTTCGGCGGGGCTCCTACGAGCAGTACTTC
-	TRBV3-1	TRBJ2-6	-	CASSLRLPSLSGANVLTF	TGTGCCAGCAGCCTCCGACTCCCGTCTCTCTCTGGGGCCAACGTCCTGACTTTC
many	TRBV5-4	TRBJ2-3	-	CASRQADTQYF	TGTGCCAGCCGCCAAGCTGATACGCAGTATTTT
many	TRBV5-1	TRBJ2-5	-	CASSLQLEETQYF	TGCGCCAGCAGCTTGCAGTTGGAAGAGACCCAGTACTTC
few	TRBV5-1	TRBJ2-7	TRBD2	CARRTSSGTSYEQYF	TGCGCCAGACGGACGTCTAGCGGGACTTCCTACGAGCAGTACTTC
many	TRBV7-8	TRBJ2-3	-	CASSPYMEDTQYF	TGTGCCAGCAGCCCGTACATGGAAGATACGCAGTATTTT
few	TRBV7-6	TRBJ1-5	TRBD1	CASSLGDSRSNQPQHF	TGTGCCAGCAGCTTAGGGGACAGCCGTAGCAATCAGCCCCAGCATTTT
-	TRBV20-1	TRBJ2-3	TRBD2	CRAGLAGSTDTQYF	TGCAGGGCCGGACTAGCGGGGAGCACAGATACGCAGTATTTT
few	TRBV10-2	TRBJ1-6	-	CASSESADSPLHF	TGCGCCAGCAGTGAGAGTGCCGATTCACCCCTCCACTTT
many	TRBV2	TRBJ1-6	-	CASRRSDNSPLHF	TGTGCCAGCAGGCGGTCGGATAATTCACCCCTCCACTTT
once	TRBV29-1	TRBJ2-1	TRBD2	CSDGTSGASSYNEQFF	TGCAGCGATGGGACTAGCGGAGCCAGCTCCTACAATGAGCAGTTCTTC